This is a list of T cell receptor beta chains from one sample in a study of blood T cell repertoires in COVID-19. Sequencing used immunoSEQ multiplex PCR; TCRdb keeps in-frame clones, though not all of them. The sample has some 65,000 clones, around 85% seen once. Material for sequencing was peripheral blood. Every receptor here comes from a man aged 35 to 55 with COVID-19, enrolled during active disease. Both conserved end residues are part of each CDR3. A D gene is named only where the DNA matches it firmly. Expanded clones get a size class; other rows say once, few or many, or leave the size out.

TGTGCCAGCAGTTTTTGGACAGGCGACGCTAACTATGGCTACACCTTC,CASSFWTGDANYGYTF,TRBD1,TRBV28,NA,TRBJ1-2
TGTGCCAGCAGTTACGTAGGGACAGGGATCGGGCAGCCCCAGCATTTT,CASSYVGTGIGQPQHF,TRBD1,TRBV6-5,once,TRBJ1-5
TGCGCCAGCAGCCAAGATGACTTAGAGACCCAGTACTTC,CASSQDDLETQYF,NA,TRBV4-1,NA,TRBJ2-5
TGTGCCAGCAGTTTAACAGGAATCATGAACACTGAAGCTTTCTTT,CASSLTGIMNTEAFF,NA,TRBV28,NA,TRBJ1-1
TGTGCCAGCAGCCCTACTACTGGGTCTGAAGCTTTCTTT,CASSPTTGSEAFF,NA,TRBV6-6,NA,TRBJ1-1
TGTGCCAGCCAGAACACTGAAGCTTTCTTT,CASQNTEAFF,NA,TRBV12-3/TRBV12-4,NA,TRBJ1-1
TGTGCCAGCAGCCGAGTGACTAGCGGGGGGAGGAACACAGATACGCAGTATTTT,CASSRVTSGGRNTDTQYF,TRBD2,TRBV3-1/TRBV3-2,NA,TRBJ2-3
TGCGCCAGCAGCTCTACGACAGGGGCCACGAACACTGAAGCTTTCTTT,CASSSTTGATNTEAFF,TRBD1,TRBV5-1,NA,TRBJ1-1
TGTGCCATCAGTGCTATGGTTAGCACAGATACGCAGTATTTT,CAISAMVSTDTQYF,NA,TRBV10-3,NA,TRBJ2-3
TGTGCCAGCCACGAAACTAGCACAGATACGCAGTATTTT,CASHETSTDTQYF,NA,TRBV2,NA,TRBJ2-3
TGCGCCAGCAGCTTAGGGGCAAGCTCCTATAATTCACCCCTCCACTTT,CASSLGASSYNSPLHF,NA,TRBV5-1,NA,TRBJ1-6
TGTGCCAGCAGCGCCGGACTAGCGGGGGAATCATACGAGCAGTACTTC,CASSAGLAGESYEQYF,TRBD2,TRBV7-6,once,TRBJ2-7
TGCGCCAGCAGTGATGGCGGGGGGGCTGGCAATGAGCAGTTCTTC,CASSDGGGAGNEQFF,TRBD2,TRBV10-1,NA,TRBJ2-1
TGTGCCAGTAGTATGAGACAGGGACAAGAGACCCAGTACTTC,CASSMRQGQETQYF,TRBD1,TRBV19,NA,TRBJ2-5
TGTGCCAGCAGCTCAGGGACAGGGGGCTTAGAGAGAGCTTTCTTT,CASSSGTGGLERAFF,TRBD1,TRBV7-3,few,TRBJ1-1
TGTGCCAGCAGCGCCCCGGGAAATCAGCCCCAGCATTTT,CASSAPGNQPQHF,NA,TRBV25-1,NA,TRBJ1-5
TGCAGTGCTGGGCCGGGAGATGAGCAGTTCTTC,CSAGPGDEQFF,NA,TRBV20-1,NA,TRBJ2-1
TGCAGTGCTAGTTCTCCGGGACAGTTGAATGAAAAACTGTTTTTT,CSASSPGQLNEKLFF,TRBD1,TRBV20-1,NA,TRBJ1-4
TGTGCCAGCAGACCTAGGGGATTGAACACTGAAGCTTTCTTT,CASRPRGLNTEAFF,NA,TRBV5-6,NA,TRBJ1-1
TGCGCCAGCAGCTTGTTGGGGGGGCAGGAGACCCAGTACTTC,CASSLLGGQETQYF,NA,TRBV5-1,NA,TRBJ2-5
TGCAGCGTTGAAGATGGGCGGGGGCCAGACAATGAGCAGTTCTTC,CSVEDGRGPDNEQFF,NA,TRBV29-1,NA,TRBJ2-1
TGCGCCAGCAGCCAAACCGGGACAAGCGATCAGCCCCAGCATTTT,CASSQTGTSDQPQHF,NA,TRBV4-1,few,TRBJ1-5
TGTGCCATCAGTGAGGGGACTAGCGGGTTCCTTACCTACGAGCAGTACTTC,CAISEGTSGFLTYEQYF,TRBD2,TRBV10-3,NA,TRBJ2-7
TGTGCCAGTAGTACAACATCCGACCCGGGGGAAGATACGCAGTATTTT,CASSTTSDPGEDTQYF,NA,TRBV19,NA,TRBJ2-3
TGTGCCAGCACCGGACAGGGGTTCGCCGGGGAGCTGTTTTTT,CASTGQGFAGELFF,TRBD1,TRBV5-5,NA,TRBJ2-2
TGTGCCTGGAGTGTACCAGGGAATAATTCACCCCTCCACTTT,CAWSVPGNNSPLHF,NA,TRBV30,NA,TRBJ1-6
TGTGCCAGTAGTCCCCAGGGTAGCCGGGAAGAGACCCAGTACTTC,CASSPQGSREETQYF,NA,TRBV19,NA,TRBJ2-5
TGTGCTAGTGGTCCGGACAGGGATAAAGCTTTCTTT,CASGPDRDKAFF,TRBD1,TRBV12-5,NA,TRBJ1-1
TGCGCCAGCAGCTCGATCCTAGCCTCTTCGAATGAGCAGTTCTTC,CASSSILASSNEQFF,NA,TRBV5-1,NA,TRBJ2-1
TGTGCCAGCAGCTCAACAGGGGAACCCCAGCATTTT,CASSSTGEPQHF,TRBD1,TRBV7-8,NA,TRBJ1-5
TGTGCCAGCAGCCAAGATATTAGGGGAGGCCAGCCCCAGCATTTT,CASSQDIRGGQPQHF,NA,TRBV3-1/TRBV3-2,NA,TRBJ1-5
TGTGCCAGCAGTTACGAGGCAAAAACGCAGTATTTT,CASSYEAKTQYF,NA,TRBV6-6,NA,TRBJ2-3
TGTGCCAGCAGAAACGATGGACAGTTTTACGAGCAGTACTTC,CASRNDGQFYEQYF,NA,TRBV28,NA,TRBJ2-7
TGTGCCAGTATTGGGGGGACAGGGCGGTATCAGCCCCAGCATTTT,CASIGGTGRYQPQHF,TRBD1,TRBV19,once,TRBJ1-5
TGTGCCAGCAGCTTAAAACAGCTTAATTCACCCCTCCACTTT,CASSLKQLNSPLHF,NA,TRBV7-6,NA,TRBJ1-6
TGTGCCACCAGTGATTTGGAACAGGGTATGACAGATACGCAGTATTTT,CATSDLEQGMTDTQYF,NA,TRBV24-1,NA,TRBJ2-3
TGTGCCAGCAGACAAGATCTTGGGGCGGATTCACCCCTCCACTTT,CASRQDLGADSPLHF,NA,TRBV6-5,NA,TRBJ1-6
TGCGCCAGCAGCGGGACAGGGGGGACGAATGAGCAGTTCTTC,CASSGTGGTNEQFF,TRBD1,TRBV5-1,NA,TRBJ2-1
TGTGCCATCAGTGTCTCCCCGGGACAGGGTACCTACGAGCAGTACTTC,CAISVSPGQGTYEQYF,TRBD1,TRBV10-3,once,TRBJ2-7
TGTGCCAGCAGCTCTAGCTCGGAGCCGCAGTTTTTT,CASSSSSEPQFF,NA,TRBV7-3,once,TRBJ2-3
TGTGCCAGCAGTGCACAGGGGCCCCGGATCGGCTACACCTTC,CASSAQGPRIGYTF,TRBD1,TRBV2,NA,TRBJ1-2